This is a list of T cell receptor beta chains from one sample in a study of shared clonotypes between healthy human individuals. Using immunoSEQ multiplex PCR, the repertoire was profiled, and TCRdb retains in-frame clones only, with some absent. The table has over 2 million clones, less than 95% seen once; the top ten hold about 1.1%. Sequenced input: naive CD8+ T cells sorted from blood. The receptor set was obtained from a man aged 18 to 29 in good health. The CDR3 runs from the conserved cysteine through the conserved F or W.

j_gene | v_gene | CDR3aa
TRBJ1-5 | TRBV10-3 | CAISEAGSNQPQHF
TRBJ2-7 | TRBV4-1 | CASSQATASWSSYEQYF
TRBJ1-2 | TRBV30 | CAWAAWGELNEGYTF
TRBJ2-7 | TRBV5-1 | CASSLDLYEQYF
TRBJ2-3 | TRBV7-9 | CASSNWEQTSTDTQYF
TRBJ2-3 | TRBV28 | CASRGTGGKEDTQYF
TRBJ2-1 | TRBV11-2 | CASSLGEDRYLGNNEQFF
TRBJ2-1 | TRBV27 | CASSLSPGTGYYNEQFF
TRBJ2-3 | TRBV27 | CASRGLAGSTDTQYF
TRBJ1-5 | TRBV11-2 | CASSPGTGGRNQPQHF
TRBJ1-3 | TRBV5-4 | CASSLAGQKTSNSGNTIYF
TRBJ2-7 | TRBV4-3 | CASSRILGGQGYEQYF
TRBJ2-3 | TRBV6-5 | CASSYSWAYEDTQYF
TRBJ1-1 | TRBV19 | CASSIMPDSEAFF
TRBJ2-1 | TRBV5-1 | CASSSSGSNNEQFF
TRBJ1-2 | TRBV6-6 | CASSYPGPGYTF
TRBJ2-7 | TRBV13 | CASSLAGEPYEQYF
TRBJ1-5 | TRBV10-2 | CASRAYNQPQHF
TRBJ2-7 | TRBV19 | CASSPPGESYEQYF
TRBJ1-1 | TRBV29-1 | CSVLAGYGAFF
TRBJ2-1 | TRBV7-9 | CASSLISGSIDNEQFF
TRBJ2-7 | TRBV27 | CASSKLMGGGEQYF
TRBJ2-7 | TRBV2 | CASSGGREDYEQYF
TRBJ2-1 | TRBV4-3 | CASSRLAGASNEQFF
TRBJ2-7 | TRBV7-9 | CASSSAGQATYEQYF
TRBJ2-7 | TRBV7-2 | CASSSEQGYEQYF
TRBJ2-2 | TRBV5-1 | CASSSPTGWGTNTGELFF
TRBJ2-3 | TRBV28 | CASSLSPLGTDTQYF
TRBJ1-4 | TRBV6-5 | CASSQESTNEKLFF
TRBJ2-5 | TRBV9 | CASSVGGQRQETQYF
TRBJ2-1 | TRBV27 | CASSLSGGWHNEQFF
TRBJ1-2 | TRBV7-9 | CASSLDAGRGYTF
TRBJ2-5 | TRBV7-9 | CASSYGTGSGETQYF
TRBJ2-7 | TRBV27 | CASRPTSGSYEQYF
TRBJ2-7 | TRBV6-5 | CASSYSRGEYVHEQYF
TRBJ1-3 | TRBV19 | CASSMLSGGQTGNTIYF
TRBJ2-5 | TRBV4-3 | CASSQDWLAGGGETQYF
TRBJ1-2 | TRBV10-3 | CATRERGTAAWGYTF
TRBJ1-6 | TRBV28 | CASSSRQGGNSPLHF
TRBJ2-3 | TRBV4-2 | CASSQGELAELDTQYF
TRBJ1-6 | TRBV5-6 | CASSLINSPLHF
TRBJ2-7 | TRBV9 | CASSPSRAFYSYEQYF
TRBJ1-3 | TRBV6-8 | CASSYRAGNTIYF
TRBJ2-7 | TRBV4-1 | CASSHPPWQDEQYF
TRBJ2-3 | TRBV7-9 | CASSLYGDTQYF
TRBJ2-5 | TRBV27 | CASRLGLSGKETQYF
TRBJ2-5 | TRBV10-3 | CAISQEPQETQYF
TRBJ2-7 | TRBV4-3 | CASSQDESAGAYEQYF
TRBJ2-1 | TRBV5-8 | CASSLGVNWDEQFF
TRBJ2-7 | TRBV4-1 | CASSQDPGGGYEQYF
TRBJ1-5 | TRBV5-6 | CASSLRSENQPQHF
TRBJ2-2 | TRBV25-1 | CASTRQGRTGELFF
TRBJ2-7 | TRBV7-9 | CASSLGPGTSGPGGEQYF
TRBJ2-1 | TRBV5-4 | CASSPGGDEQFF
TRBJ2-7 | TRBV11-2 | CASSFAGTKNDEQYF
TRBJ1-1 | TRBV27 | CASSLYVVWAGGLF
TRBJ1-1 | TRBV2 | CASSEAPRWAFF
TRBJ2-7 | TRBV7-2 | CASSPSPYEQYF